Below are 30 T cell receptor beta chains sequenced from a single sample in a study of OX40 agonist ivuxolimab in advanced cancers. This table comes from immunoSEQ multiplex PCR, and its TCRdb copy is limited to in-frame clones, with some not included. The sample shows 50,000 to 60,000 clones, roughly 90% of them seen only once. This sample comprised CD4+ or CD8+ T cells sorted from blood, obtained in a trial of the OX40 agonist ivuxolimab. These receptors all come from an adult with an advanced solid tumor such as melanoma, head and neck, liver or kidney cancer.

This chain links TRBV6-4 with TRBJ2-5; 9 bases align to TRBD1. V dropped 6 bases and J dropped 5; count of bases not matched to a gene: 4. The CDR3 totals 13 residues. The germline V gene has CDR1 MRHNA and CDR2 SNTAGT. The CDR3 loop is CASRRTGAETQYF. In nucleotides, the CDR3 is TGTGCCAGCAGAAGGACAGGGGCGGAGACCCAGTACTTC.

The chain recombines TRBV7-3 with TRBJ2-2, with unresolved D. This CDR3 has 16 residues. The germline V and J ends were trimmed by 6 bases and 6 bases, with 20 bases remaining between them. Germline V gene data show CDR1 as SGHTA and CDR2 as FQGTGA. CDR3 nucleotides: TGTGCCAGCAGACCCTCGACTGATTCGATGGCCGGGGAGCTGTTTTTT. It yields the protein CASRPSTDSMAGELFF.

This clone was seen only once. The chain joins TRBV10-3 to TRBJ2-7; no firm D call. In germline, CDR1 is ENHRY, CDR2 SYGVKD. V dropped 7 bases and J dropped 3 bases, with 16 bases sitting between them. The CDR3 is 14 amino acids. This CDR3 reads CAITSGLGGYEQYF. The CDR3 DNA is TGTGCCATCACCTCCGGCCTCGGCGGCTACGAGCAGTACTTC.

This sequence joins TRBV6-5 and TRBJ2-5; D remains unclear. Germline V lookup: CDR1 MNHEY, CDR2 SVGAGI. V lost 5 bases and J 2 bases, leaving 9 bases between the germline ends. This CDR3 contains 13 residues. CDR3 nucleotide sequence: TGTGCCAGCAGTCCGCTAGGTCAAGAGACCCAGTACTTC. This encodes CASSPLGQETQYF.

The rearrangement links TRBV2 to TRBJ1-2; unclear D gene. The CDR3 covers 14 residues. Trimming removed 0 bases at V and 7 bases at J, with 12 bases between. In germline, CDR1 is SNHLY, CDR2 FYNNEI. The CDR3, as DNA: TGTGCCAGCAGTGAAGCCAACGGACTGTTTGGCTACACCTTC. The encoded protein is CASSEANGLFGYTF.

The chain is built from TRBV7-9 and TRBJ2-1, with D perhaps matching TRBD2 (5 bases). The CDR3 consists of 14 residues. V dropped 1 base and J dropped 7 bases, with 11 bases sitting between them. Germline V gene lookup returns CDR1 SEHNR and CDR2 FQNEAQ (reference sequence). The chain's CDR3 is CASSLVGGPNEQFF. The CDR3 bases are TGTGCCAGCAGCTTAGTGGGCGGGCCAAATGAGCAGTTCTTC.

This chain connects TRBV21-1 to TRBJ2-7; the D call in the table, TRBD2, was not verified against the DNA. TRBV21-1 is shown as a pseudogene. CDR3 length: 12 amino acids. The CDR3 sequence: CASSKVGDEQYF. The CDR3 bases are TGTGCCAGCAGCAAAGTCGGGGACGAGCAGTACTTC.

Here the CDR3 reads CASGLGNTEAFF. Here the CDR3 DNA reads TGTGCTAGTGGTTTGGGGAACACTGAAGCTTTCTTT. The chain uses TRBV12-5 and TRBJ1-1, with D uncertain. Germline assignment: CDR1 LGHNT and CDR2 FRNRAP. The CDR3 is 12 residues long. Trimming pared 1 base from V and 1 base from J, leaving 1 base between. Full variable domain (outside the CDR3, taken from reference TRBV12-5 and TRBJ1-1): DARVTQTPRHKVTEMGQEVTMRCQPILGHNTVFWYRQTMMQGLELLAYFRNRAPLDDSGMPKDRFSAEMPDATLATLKIQPSEPRDSAVYFCASGLGNTEAFFGQGTRLTVV.

V is TRBV5-1 and J is TRBJ2-2, with D unclear. V dropped 1 base and J dropped 4 bases, with 8 bases sitting between them. The germline V gene encodes CDR1 SGHRS and CDR2 YFSETQ. The CDR3 runs 14 residues. The CDR3 reads CASSLRLPTGELFF. In nucleotides, the CDR3 is TGCGCCAGCAGCTTGCGTCTTCCCACCGGGGAGCTGTTTTTT.

The chain carries TRBV19 and TRBJ2-7, with D possibly being TRBD1 or TRBD2 (5 bases each). This CDR3 contains 13 residues. The germline gives CDR1 LNHDA, CDR2 SQIVND (reference sequence). Trimming took off 5 bases at V and 5 bases at J, with 13 bases between the two ends. The CDR3 nucleotides read TGTGCCAGTAGTCAGGGACCAACAAACGAGCAGTACTTC. This sequence encodes CASSQGPTNEQYF. Drawing the rest from reference TRBV19 and TRBJ2-7, the complete variable domain is DGGITQSPKYLFRKEGQNVTLSCEQNLNHDAMYWYRQDPGQGLRLIYYSQIVNDFQKGDIAEGYSVSREKKESFPLTVTSAQKNPTAFYLCASSQGPTNEQYFGPGTRLTVT.

This clone is a singleton in its sample. This chain joins TRBV5-1 and TRBJ2-7, with D perhaps TRBD2 (6 bases). The germline V gene has CDR1 SGHRS and CDR2 YFSETQ. The CDR3 has 13 amino acids. Between the trimmed V and J ends, which lost 1 base and 5 bases, there was a span of 10 bases. The CDR3 sequence: CASSLWGENEQYF. CDR3 in DNA: TGCGCCAGCAGCTTGTGGGGGGAGAACGAGCAGTACTTC.

CDR3 nucleotide sequence: TGTGCCAGCAGCCCACCCCGGGGTGGCTACACCTTC. The encoded protein is CASSPPRGGYTF. The chain is built from TRBV7-3 and TRBJ1-2; D ambiguous. The germline gives CDR1 SGHTA, CDR2 FQGTGA. The V gene lost 5 bases and the J gene lost 7 bases, with 11 bases spanning the gap. This CDR3 has 12 amino acids.

The chain employs TRBV6-1 and TRBJ1-5, with 7 bases identical to TRBD1. Germline CDR1 and CDR2: MNHNS and SASEGT. After removal of 5 bases from V and 5 bases from J, the junction contained 3 bases not matched to a gene. The length of the CDR3 is 13 residues. This chain's CDR3 is CASSRQGDQPQHF. In DNA form, the CDR3 reads TGTGCCAGCAGTCGACAGGGCGATCAGCCCCAGCATTTT.

The V call is TRBV5-1, the J call TRBJ2-3; possible D gene TRBD1, 6 bases. Trimming removed 1 base from V and 2 bases from J, with 14 bases in between. The CDR3 has 16 residues. CDR1 is SGHRS and CDR2 is YFSETQ in the germline V gene. CDR3 DNA sequence: TGCGCCAGCAGCTTGATAGGGGGATTTCTCACAGATACGCAGTATTTT. Protein: CASSLIGGFLTDTQYF.

V is TRBV7-9 and J is TRBJ2-1; 8 positions agree with TRBD2. After removal of 1 base from V and 8 bases from J, the junction contained 10 bases not matched to a gene. The CDR3 has 16 amino acids. The germline gives CDR1 SEHNR, CDR2 FQNEAQ (reference sequence). CDR3 DNA: TGTGCCAGCAGCTTAGGGGGACTAGTGGCGGGCTATGAGCAGTTCTTC. Its translation is CASSLGGLVAGYEQFF.

CDR3 coding DNA: TGCGCCAGCAGCTTGAGGGGAGGCGGGGAGCTGTTTTTT. This translates into CASSLRGGGELFF. The V call is TRBV5-1, the J call TRBJ2-2; D might be TRBD2 (6 bases). Trimming shortened V by 1 base and J by 7 bases, and 8 bases separated the two germline ends. The CDR3 has 13 amino acids. The germline V gene has CDR1 SGHRS and CDR2 YFSETQ.

The gene calls are TRBV11-3 and TRBJ2-1; D unclear. Trimming took 0 bases from V and 7 from J, leaving 7 bases between them. Germline V CDR1 and CDR2: SGHNT, YENEEA. This CDR3 has 13 residues. CDR3 DNA sequence: TGTGCCAGCAGCTTAGATATGAGGAATGAGCAGTTCTTC. This translates into CASSLDMRNEQFF.

CDR3 sequence reads: CASTWERGFTDTQYF. Written as DNA, the CDR3 is TGCGCCAGCACCTGGGAGCGGGGTTTCACAGATACGCAGTATTTT. The rearrangement links TRBV5-1 to TRBJ2-3, with 7 bases that match TRBD2. The CDR3 spans 15 residues. The junction had 9 bases not matched to a gene; V was cut back by 6 bases and J by 2 bases. Germline lookup yields CDR1 SGHRS and CDR2 YFSETQ.

V and J are TRBV6-5 and TRBJ2-1; D gene unclear. This CDR3 spans 10 amino acids. The germline V and J ends were trimmed by 9 bases and 5 bases, with 5 bases remaining between them. Germline V gene data show CDR1 as MNHEY and CDR2 as SVGAGI. The CDR3 DNA sequence: TGTGCCAGTCAGGACAATGAGCAGTTCTTC. Its protein product is CASQDNEQFF.

DNA for the CDR3: TGTGCCAGCAGCTTCTGGACTAGCGGGAGTAATGAGCAGTTCTTC. Amino acid sequence: CASSFWTSGSNEQFF. The gene calls are TRBV5-4 and TRBJ2-1; 13 bases agree with TRBD2. The CDR3 has 15 residues. Germline V gene data show CDR1 as SGHNT and CDR2 as YYREEE (reference sequence). The ends lost 2 bases at V and 7 bases at J; junction bases unmatched: 3.

The chain recombines TRBV4-1 with TRBJ2-3, with 13 bases fitting TRBD2. V dropped 4 bases and J dropped 4; count of bases not matched to a gene: 5. CDR1 MGHRA and CDR2 YSYEKL come from the germline V gene. The CDR3 sequence is 16 residues long. The CDR3 DNA reads as TGCGCCAGCAGCCCTGGACTAGCGGGAGCTCCAGATACGCAGTATTTT. It yields the protein CASSPGLAGAPDTQYF.

The chain recombines TRBV9 with TRBJ2-1, with a possible D match to TRBD1 (5 bases). The CDR3 spans 14 residues. The germline V gene has CDR1 SGDLS and CDR2 YYNGEE. V was trimmed by 0 bases and J by 6 bases, leaving 10 bases between them. The CDR3 DNA sequence: TGTGCCAGCAGCGTAGAAGGGGTAGGCAATGAGCAGTTCTTC. It specifies CASSVEGVGNEQFF. Full variable domain (remainder filled in from reference TRBV9 and TRBJ2-1): DSGVTQTPKHLITATGQRVTLRCSPRSGDLSVYWYQQSLDQGLQFLIQYYNGEERAKGNILERFSAQQFPDLHSELNLSSLELGDSALYFCASSVEGVGNEQFFGPGTRLTVL.

J is TRBJ1-2 and V is TRBV7-8; D unresolved. The germline V gene encodes CDR1 SGHVS and CDR2 FQNEAQ. This CDR3 region has 13 residues. V shed 1 base and J shed 4 bases, with 7 bases lying between them. CDR3 sequence reads: CASSLGQSYGYTF. The CDR3, as DNA: TGTGCCAGCAGCTTAGGGCAATCCTATGGCTACACCTTC.

The rearrangement links TRBV30 to TRBJ1-6; D possibly corresponds to TRBD1 (5 bases). The germline CDR1 and CDR2 sequences are GTSNPN and SVGIG (reference sequence). Between the trimmed V and J ends, which lost 0 bases and 11 bases, there was a span of 14 bases. The length of the CDR3 is 14 residues. CDR3 sequence reads: CAWSVEGRKTPLHF. CDR3 DNA sequence: TGTGCCTGGAGTGTGGAGGGGAGAAAGACACCCCTCCACTTT.

The chain has TRBV11-2 and TRBJ2-3; possibly TRBD1 for D (7 bases). This CDR3 spans 12 amino acids. Germline V gene sequence: CDR1 SGHAT, CDR2 FQNNGV. The V end lost 8 bases, the J end lost 9 bases, and 15 bases lay between the germline ends. CDR3 sequence reads: CASRPGGSTQYF. The CDR3 DNA sequence: TGTGCCAGCCGGCCAGGGGGGAGCACGCAGTATTTT.

This rearrangement joins TRBV15 to TRBJ2-7; the D is unclear. V lost 0 bases to trimming and J lost 0 bases, with 12 bases between them. The CDR3 is 16 amino acids. The germline CDR1 and CDR2 sequences are LNHNV and YYDKDF (reference sequence). CDR3 region: CATSRDRRRSSYEQYF. In nucleotides, the CDR3 is TGTGCCACCAGCAGAGATCGCCGTCGTAGCTCCTACGAGCAGTACTTC.

The chain is built from TRBV19 and TRBJ2-1; 8 positions match TRBD2. The CDR3 runs to 14 residues. Trimming at V came to 10 bases and at J to 3 bases, leaving 8 bases not matched to a gene. Germline V gene sequence: CDR1 LNHDA, CDR2 SQIVND (reference sequence). DNA for the CDR3: TGTGCCACCCGACCCGGGACTAGCTACAATGAGCAGTTCTTC. Residues: CATRPGTSYNEQFF.

The chain recombines TRBV5-8 with TRBJ2-3; possible D gene TRBD2, 6 bases. Germline lookup yields CDR1 SGHTS and CDR2 YDEGEE. CDR3 size: 15 residues. Trimming removed 0 bases at V and 1 base at J, with 9 bases between. CDR3 nucleotide sequence: TGTGCCAGCAGCTTGGGGGGACTCCGCACAGATACGCAGTATTTT. Residues: CASSLGGLRTDTQYF.

This clone was counted a single time. The chain combines TRBV30 with TRBJ2-2; unclear D gene. Trimming removed 1 base from V and 4 bases from J, with 10 bases in between. This CDR3 is 14 amino acids long. Per the germline V gene, CDR1 is GTSNPN and CDR2 is SVGIG (reference sequence). For the CDR3, the DNA is TGTGCCTGGAGTGAAGGTCTGACCACCGGGGAGCTGTTTTTT. This translates into CAWSEGLTTGELFF.

The CDR3, as DNA: TGTGCCAGCAGCCCGCCTTCGGCTAGTTCCTACAATGAGCAGTTCTTC. Protein sequence: CASSPPSASSYNEQFF. The V gene is TRBV5-4, the J gene TRBJ2-1, with D unclear. V gave up 4 bases and J gave up 1 base, with 15 bases separating them. Germline CDR1 is SGHNT and CDR2 is YYREEE (reference sequence). The CDR3 covers 16 residues. Full variable domain (outside the CDR3, taken from reference TRBV5-4 and TRBJ2-1): ETGVTQSPTHLIKTRGQQVTLRCSSQSGHNTVSWYQQALGQGPQFIFQYYREEENGRGNFPPRFSGLQFPNYSSELNVNALELDDSALYLCASSPPSASSYNEQFFGPGTRLTVL.